This T cell receptor (beta chain) came from a study of OX40 agonist ivuxolimab in advanced cancers. The study, taken as a whole, reports: Researchers did not establish what antigens the expanded peripheral T cells target. At 0.1 to 3.0 mg/kg, clonal expansion of CD4+ and CD8+ blood T cells had occurred by week 6. CD4+ T cells averaged fewer expanded clones than CD8+ T cells.

Profiling relied on immunoSEQ multiplex PCR, and the TCRdb table lists in-frame clones only, not all of them. Here the sample spans roughly 70,000 clones, roughly 80% being singletons. Germline V gene data show CDR1 as KGHSH and CDR2 as LQKENI. This CDR3 is built from 12 residues. Trimming took 2 bases from V and 4 from J, leaving 5 bases between them. To note about this clone: Its target is unknown.

The chain links TRBV18 to TRBJ1-2; D ambiguous. Specimen: CD4+ or CD8+ T cells sorted from blood, collected in a trial of the OX40 agonist ivuxolimab. This clonotype was obtained from an adult with an advanced solid tumor such as melanoma, head and neck, liver or kidney cancer. CDR3 sequence: CASSPEGYGYTF. The DNA of the CDR3 is TGTGCCAGCTCACCAGAGGGCTATGGCTACACCTTC. Using reference TRBV18 and TRBJ1-2 for the parts outside the CDR3, the full variable domain is NAGVMQNPRHLVRRRGQEARLRCSPMKGHSHVYWYRQLPEEGLKFMVYLQKENIIDESGMPKERFSAEFPKEGPSILRIQQVVRGDSAAYFCASSPEGYGYTFGSGTRLTVV.